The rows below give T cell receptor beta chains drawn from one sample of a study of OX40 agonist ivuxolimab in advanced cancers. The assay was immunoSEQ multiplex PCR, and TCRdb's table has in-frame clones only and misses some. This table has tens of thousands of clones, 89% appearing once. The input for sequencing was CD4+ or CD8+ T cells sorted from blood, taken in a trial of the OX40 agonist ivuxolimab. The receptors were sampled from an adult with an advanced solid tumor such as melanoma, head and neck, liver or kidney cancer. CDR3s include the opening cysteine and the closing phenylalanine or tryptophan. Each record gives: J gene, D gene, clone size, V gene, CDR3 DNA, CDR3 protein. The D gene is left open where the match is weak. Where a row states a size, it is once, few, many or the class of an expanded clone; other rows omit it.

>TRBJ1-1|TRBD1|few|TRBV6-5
TGTGCCAGCAGCCTCGACAGGGTTGAGTGGGCTTTCTTT
CASSLDRVEWAFF
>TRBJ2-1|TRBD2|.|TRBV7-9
TGTGCCAGCAGCCATGTCGCGGGAGGCCACAATGAGCAGTTCTTC
CASSHVAGGHNEQFF
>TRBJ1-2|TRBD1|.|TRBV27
TGTGCCAGCAGTTTATCCTCGACAGGGTATGGCTACACCTTC
CASSLSSTGYGYTF
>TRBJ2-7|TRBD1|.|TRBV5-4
TGTGCCAGCAGCCTCCGGACAGGGGGCTCCTACGAGCAGTACTTC
CASSLRTGGSYEQYF
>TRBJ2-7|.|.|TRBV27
TGTGCCAGCAGTTCGGCACAGACCTACGAGCAGTACTTC
CASSSAQTYEQYF
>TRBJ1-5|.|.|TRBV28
TGTGCCAGCAGTTTAGGCAACAAATGGACAGATAGCAATCAGCCCCAGCATTTT
CASSLGNKWTDSNQPQHF
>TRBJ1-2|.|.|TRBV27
TGTGCCAGCAGTCCCCACTTGGGGAGTATAGACGGCTACACCTTC
CASSPHLGSIDGYTF
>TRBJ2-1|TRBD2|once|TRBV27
TGTGCCAGCAGTCCAATCCCGCCGGGACTAGCTGGGAGTAGCTCCTACAATGAGCAGTTCTTC
CASSPIPPGLAGSSSYNEQFF
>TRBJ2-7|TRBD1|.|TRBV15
TGTGCCACCAGCAGAGCTGGGACAGGGGAGTTCGAGCAGTACTTC
CATSRAGTGEFEQYF
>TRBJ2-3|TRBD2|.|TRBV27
TGTGCCAGCAGTCCTCTAGCGGGAGAAGATACGCAGTATTTT
CASSPLAGEDTQYF
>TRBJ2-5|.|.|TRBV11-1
TGTGCCAGCAGCCTATCACAGTACCAAGAGACCCAGTACTTC
CASSLSQYQETQYF
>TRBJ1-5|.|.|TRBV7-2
TGTGCCAGCAGTTCCGACTCGGGGATTAGCAATCAGCCCCAGCATTTT
CASSSDSGISNQPQHF
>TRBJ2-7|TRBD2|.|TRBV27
TGTGCCAGCAGCCCAGGACTAGCGGGAGGTCGAACCTACGAGCAGTACTTC
CASSPGLAGGRTYEQYF